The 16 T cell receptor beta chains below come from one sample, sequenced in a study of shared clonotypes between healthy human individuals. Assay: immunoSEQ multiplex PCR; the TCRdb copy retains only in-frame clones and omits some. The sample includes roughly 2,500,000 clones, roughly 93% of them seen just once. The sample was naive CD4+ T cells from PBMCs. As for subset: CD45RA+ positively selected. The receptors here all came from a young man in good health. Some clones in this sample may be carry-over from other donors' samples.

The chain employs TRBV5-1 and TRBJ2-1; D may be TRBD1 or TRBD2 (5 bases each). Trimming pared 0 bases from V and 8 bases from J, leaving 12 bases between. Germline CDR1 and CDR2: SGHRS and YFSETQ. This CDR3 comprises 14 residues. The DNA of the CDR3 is TGCGCCAGCAGCTTGGGCAGGGAGTTCGATGAGCAGTTCTTC. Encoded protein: CASSLGREFDEQFF.

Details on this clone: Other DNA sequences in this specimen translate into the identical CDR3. CDR3 loop: CASSLGGGLSYNEQFF. CDR3 DNA sequence: TGCGCCAGCAGCTTGGGTGGAGGGCTTTCCTACAATGAGCAGTTCTTC. The chain combines TRBV5-1 with TRBJ2-1; TRBD2 might be the D (6 bases). CDR1 SGHRS and CDR2 YFSETQ come from the germline V gene. The CDR3 has 16 residues. With 0 bases removed from V and 1 base from J, the gap between germline ends came to 11 bases. The entire variable domain, with the rest obtained from reference TRBV5-1 and TRBJ2-1, is as follows: KAGVTQTPRYLIKTRGQQVTLSCSPISGHRSVSWYQQTPGQGLQFLFEYFSETQRNKGNFPGRFSGRQFSNSRSEMNVSTLELGDSALYLCASSLGGGLSYNEQFFGPGTRLTVL.

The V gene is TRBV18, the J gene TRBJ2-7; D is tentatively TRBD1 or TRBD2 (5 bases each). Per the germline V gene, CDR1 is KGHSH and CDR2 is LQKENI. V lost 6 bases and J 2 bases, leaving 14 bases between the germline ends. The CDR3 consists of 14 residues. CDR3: CASSREQVAYEQYF. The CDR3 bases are TGTGCCAGCTCTCGGGAACAGGTTGCCTACGAGCAGTACTTC.

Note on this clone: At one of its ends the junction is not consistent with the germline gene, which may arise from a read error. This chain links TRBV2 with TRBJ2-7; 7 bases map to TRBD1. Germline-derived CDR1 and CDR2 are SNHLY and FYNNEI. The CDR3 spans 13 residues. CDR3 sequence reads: CTSRRQGNYEQYF. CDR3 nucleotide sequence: TGTACCAGCAGGCGACAGGGAAACTACGAGCAGTACTTC.

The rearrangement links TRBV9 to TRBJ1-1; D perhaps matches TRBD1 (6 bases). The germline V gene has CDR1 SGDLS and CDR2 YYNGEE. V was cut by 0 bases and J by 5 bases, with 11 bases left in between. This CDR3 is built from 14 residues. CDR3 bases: TGTGCCAGCAGCGTAGGGGGGGCGAGGACTGAAGCTTTCTTT. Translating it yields CASSVGGARTEAFF.

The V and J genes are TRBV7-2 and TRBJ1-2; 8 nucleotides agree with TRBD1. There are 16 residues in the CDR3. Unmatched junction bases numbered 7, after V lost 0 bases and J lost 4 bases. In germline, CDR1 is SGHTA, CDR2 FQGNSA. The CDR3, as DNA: TGTGCCAGCAGCTTAGCCCCAGGGGGCGCCGGCTATGGCTACACCTTC. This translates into CASSLAPGGAGYGYTF.

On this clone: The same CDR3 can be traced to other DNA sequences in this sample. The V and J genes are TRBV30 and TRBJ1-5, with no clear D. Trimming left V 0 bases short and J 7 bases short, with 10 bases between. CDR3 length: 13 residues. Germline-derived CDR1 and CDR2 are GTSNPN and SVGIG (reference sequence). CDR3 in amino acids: CAWSVHGRQPQHF. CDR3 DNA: TGTGCCTGGAGTGTGCACGGCCGGCAGCCCCAGCATTTT.

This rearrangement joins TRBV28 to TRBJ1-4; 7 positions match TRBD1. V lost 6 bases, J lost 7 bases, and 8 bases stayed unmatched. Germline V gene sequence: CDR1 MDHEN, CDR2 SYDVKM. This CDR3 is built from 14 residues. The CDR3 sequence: CASRTTGSVEKLFF. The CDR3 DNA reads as TGTGCCAGCAGGACGACAGGGAGTGTTGAAAAACTGTTTTTT.

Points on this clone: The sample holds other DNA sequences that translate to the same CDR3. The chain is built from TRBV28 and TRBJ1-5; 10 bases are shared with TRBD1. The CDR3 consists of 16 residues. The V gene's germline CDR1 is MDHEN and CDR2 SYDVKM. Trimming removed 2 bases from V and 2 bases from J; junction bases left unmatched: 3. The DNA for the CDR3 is TGTGCCAGCAGTTTAGGAGGGACAGGGGGCAATCAGCCCCAGCATTTT. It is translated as CASSLGGTGGNQPQHF.

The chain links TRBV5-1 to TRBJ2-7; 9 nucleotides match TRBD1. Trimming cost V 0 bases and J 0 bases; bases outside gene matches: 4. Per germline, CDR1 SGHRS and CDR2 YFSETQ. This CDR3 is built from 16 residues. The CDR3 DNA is TGCGCCAGCAGCTTGGGGGGACAGGGAATCTCCTACGAGCAGTACTTC. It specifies CASSLGGQGISYEQYF. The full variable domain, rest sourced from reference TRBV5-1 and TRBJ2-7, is KAGVTQTPRYLIKTRGQQVTLSCSPISGHRSVSWYQQTPGQGLQFLFEYFSETQRNKGNFPGRFSGRQFSNSRSEMNVSTLELGDSALYLCASSLGGQGISYEQYFGPGTRLTVT.

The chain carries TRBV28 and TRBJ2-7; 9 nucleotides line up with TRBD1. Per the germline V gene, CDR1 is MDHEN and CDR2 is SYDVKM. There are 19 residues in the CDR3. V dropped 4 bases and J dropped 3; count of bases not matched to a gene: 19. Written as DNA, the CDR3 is TGTGCCAGCAGTTCCAACCGCGGGGCGCTGGGACAGGGTGGCTACGAGCAGTACTTC. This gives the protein CASSSNRGALGQGGYEQYF.

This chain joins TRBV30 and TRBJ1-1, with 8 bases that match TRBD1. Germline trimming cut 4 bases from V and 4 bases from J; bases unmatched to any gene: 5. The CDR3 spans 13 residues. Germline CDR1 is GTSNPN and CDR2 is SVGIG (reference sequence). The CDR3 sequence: CAWNPGGGTEAFF. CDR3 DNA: TGTGCCTGGAATCCAGGGGGCGGCACTGAAGCTTTCTTT.

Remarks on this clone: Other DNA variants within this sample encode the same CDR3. The chain's CDR3 is CASSLDGTSTDTQYF. CDR3 bases: TGCGCCAGCAGCTTGGACGGGACTAGCACAGATACGCAGTATTTT. The chain couples TRBV5-1 to TRBJ2-3; D perhaps matches TRBD2 (6 bases). This CDR3 comprises 15 residues. The V end lost 0 bases, the J end lost 0 bases, and 8 bases lay between the germline ends. Per germline, CDR1 SGHRS and CDR2 YFSETQ. The whole variable domain, filled in from reference TRBV5-1 and TRBJ2-3, reads KAGVTQTPRYLIKTRGQQVTLSCSPISGHRSVSWYQQTPGQGLQFLFEYFSETQRNKGNFPGRFSGRQFSNSRSEMNVSTLELGDSALYLCASSLDGTSTDTQYFGPGTRLTVL.

CDR3 DNA: TGTGCCAGCAGTTTGGTGGGGACAGACTACAATGAGCAGTTCTTC. It encodes CASSLVGTDYNEQFF. This chain connects TRBV27 to TRBJ2-1, with TRBD1 matching 7 bases. The germline gives CDR1 MNHEY, CDR2 SMNVEV (reference sequence). This CDR3 comprises 15 residues. J lost 3 bases, V lost 3 bases, and 5 bases had no gene match.

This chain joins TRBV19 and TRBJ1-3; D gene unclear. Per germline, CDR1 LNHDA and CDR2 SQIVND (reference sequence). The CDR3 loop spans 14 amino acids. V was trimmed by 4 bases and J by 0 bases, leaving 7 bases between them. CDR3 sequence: CASSTGYSGNTIYF. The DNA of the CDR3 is TGTGCCAGTAGTACTGGCTACTCTGGAAACACCATATATTTT. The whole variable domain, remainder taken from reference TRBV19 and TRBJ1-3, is DGGITQSPKYLFRKEGQNVTLSCEQNLNHDAMYWYRQDPGQGLRLIYYSQIVNDFQKGDIAEGYSVSREKKESFPLTVTSAQKNPTAFYLCASSTGYSGNTIYFGEGSWLTVV.

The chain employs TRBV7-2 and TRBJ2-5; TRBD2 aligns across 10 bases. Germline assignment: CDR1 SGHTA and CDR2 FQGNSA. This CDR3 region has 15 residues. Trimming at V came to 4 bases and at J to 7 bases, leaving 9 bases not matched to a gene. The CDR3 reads CASSSEGLAGVTQYF. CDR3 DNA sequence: TGTGCCAGCAGCTCCGAGGGGCTAGCGGGAGTGACCCAGTACTTC.